The subject of this entry is one TCR beta chain. Antigen: not known. KT2 cells were mixed with fixed PBMC numbers at varying ratios. The cDNA 3' end received a ligated oligonucleotide with a UMI. First-round PCR used 3 to 4 cycles and beta primers RC1.1 and RC1.2 covering TRBC1 and TRBC2. Starting with the second PCR, alpha and beta TCR chains went through separate processing. Each CDR3 protein is one row after TCRdb ran MiXCR on the UMI-ligation and nested PCR reads. The table records fewer than 50,000 distinct CDR3 sequences, approximately 15% of them present only once. The data are from a study of quantifying T cell responses using KT2 cells. Across the whole study: Reverse transcription used primers in the TCR alpha and beta constant regions. Findings and caveats of the study: Even the lowest spike-in, about one KT2 cell per 100,000 PBMC, yielded detectable KT2 sequences.

The length of the CDR3 is 13 residues. CDR1 and CDR2 from the germline V gene are MNHNS and SASEGT. Trimming cost V 4 bases and J 5 bases, with 10 bases left between them. The clonotype was recovered from a human donor. This rearrangement joins TRBV6-1 to TRBJ2-3, with D possibly being TRBD2 (6 bases). The sequencing input was PBMCs spiked with cells of the T cell clone KT2. The CDR3 coding sequence is TGTGCCAGCAGTGCCGGGCGGGGAGATACGCAGTATTTT. Amino acids: CASSAGRGDTQYF.